A few counts support the clone carrying this T cell receptor (beta chain). Its antigen remains unidentified. Sample treatment: oral pan-JAK inhibitor, 5-10 mg twice daily. Researchers picked out CD4+ and CD8+ T cells from PBMCs by sorting. This entry is derived from a study of CD8+ T cells in alopecia areata. Per the germline V gene, CDR1 is SGHNT and CDR2 is YYREEE (reference sequence). The CDR3 has 14 residues. V lost 3 bases, J lost 5 bases, and 6 bases stayed unmatched. Study results and limitations: The study found tofacitinib significantly decreased scalp clonality and expanded CD8+ clones among the top 100. Scalp repertoires also include resident alphabeta T cells from normal skin. Sharing of TCRs across patients appeared less clear than in mice, possibly for HLA-related reasons.

RNA was isolated and reverse transcribed to cDNA, the sequencing template. Here immunoSEQ multiplex PCR was the method, and the copy in TCRdb shows in-frame clones only, minus some. The sample shows more than 150,000 clones, approximately 50% of them seen only once. The chain uses TRBV5-4 and TRBJ1-1; 8 positions agree with TRBD1. The sequences come from CD8+ T cells sorted from blood, collected around week 53, from a patient treated with tofacitinib. This sequence originates from a human donor with alopecia areata. The CDR3 DNA follows: TGTGCCAGCAGCTCTGCAGGGGGCGGAACTGAAGCTTTCTTT. Protein product: CASSSAGGGTEAFF.